The sequence of this TCR beta chain was determined in a study of lymphopenia after photon versus proton radiotherapy. The CDR3 length is 13 residues. J gave up 8 bases and V 3 bases, and 9 bases lay outside the gene matches. From germline, CDR1 is GTSNPN and CDR2 SVGIG (reference sequence). Assay: immunoSEQ multiplex PCR; the TCRdb copy retains only in-frame clones and omits some. The repertoire has 37,000 or so clones, over 65% of them found once; the top ten carry approximately 3%. The input for sequencing was peripheral blood, taken from a patient treated with photon-based radiotherapy. This sequence joins TRBV30 and TRBJ1-2, with TRBD1 identical over 7 bases. The origin of this receptor is a man aged 50 to 59 with gastric cancer. CDR3 residues: CAWRGRTGAGYTF. CDR3 nucleotide sequence: TGTGCCTGGAGAGGACGGACAGGCGCCGGCTACACCTTC.